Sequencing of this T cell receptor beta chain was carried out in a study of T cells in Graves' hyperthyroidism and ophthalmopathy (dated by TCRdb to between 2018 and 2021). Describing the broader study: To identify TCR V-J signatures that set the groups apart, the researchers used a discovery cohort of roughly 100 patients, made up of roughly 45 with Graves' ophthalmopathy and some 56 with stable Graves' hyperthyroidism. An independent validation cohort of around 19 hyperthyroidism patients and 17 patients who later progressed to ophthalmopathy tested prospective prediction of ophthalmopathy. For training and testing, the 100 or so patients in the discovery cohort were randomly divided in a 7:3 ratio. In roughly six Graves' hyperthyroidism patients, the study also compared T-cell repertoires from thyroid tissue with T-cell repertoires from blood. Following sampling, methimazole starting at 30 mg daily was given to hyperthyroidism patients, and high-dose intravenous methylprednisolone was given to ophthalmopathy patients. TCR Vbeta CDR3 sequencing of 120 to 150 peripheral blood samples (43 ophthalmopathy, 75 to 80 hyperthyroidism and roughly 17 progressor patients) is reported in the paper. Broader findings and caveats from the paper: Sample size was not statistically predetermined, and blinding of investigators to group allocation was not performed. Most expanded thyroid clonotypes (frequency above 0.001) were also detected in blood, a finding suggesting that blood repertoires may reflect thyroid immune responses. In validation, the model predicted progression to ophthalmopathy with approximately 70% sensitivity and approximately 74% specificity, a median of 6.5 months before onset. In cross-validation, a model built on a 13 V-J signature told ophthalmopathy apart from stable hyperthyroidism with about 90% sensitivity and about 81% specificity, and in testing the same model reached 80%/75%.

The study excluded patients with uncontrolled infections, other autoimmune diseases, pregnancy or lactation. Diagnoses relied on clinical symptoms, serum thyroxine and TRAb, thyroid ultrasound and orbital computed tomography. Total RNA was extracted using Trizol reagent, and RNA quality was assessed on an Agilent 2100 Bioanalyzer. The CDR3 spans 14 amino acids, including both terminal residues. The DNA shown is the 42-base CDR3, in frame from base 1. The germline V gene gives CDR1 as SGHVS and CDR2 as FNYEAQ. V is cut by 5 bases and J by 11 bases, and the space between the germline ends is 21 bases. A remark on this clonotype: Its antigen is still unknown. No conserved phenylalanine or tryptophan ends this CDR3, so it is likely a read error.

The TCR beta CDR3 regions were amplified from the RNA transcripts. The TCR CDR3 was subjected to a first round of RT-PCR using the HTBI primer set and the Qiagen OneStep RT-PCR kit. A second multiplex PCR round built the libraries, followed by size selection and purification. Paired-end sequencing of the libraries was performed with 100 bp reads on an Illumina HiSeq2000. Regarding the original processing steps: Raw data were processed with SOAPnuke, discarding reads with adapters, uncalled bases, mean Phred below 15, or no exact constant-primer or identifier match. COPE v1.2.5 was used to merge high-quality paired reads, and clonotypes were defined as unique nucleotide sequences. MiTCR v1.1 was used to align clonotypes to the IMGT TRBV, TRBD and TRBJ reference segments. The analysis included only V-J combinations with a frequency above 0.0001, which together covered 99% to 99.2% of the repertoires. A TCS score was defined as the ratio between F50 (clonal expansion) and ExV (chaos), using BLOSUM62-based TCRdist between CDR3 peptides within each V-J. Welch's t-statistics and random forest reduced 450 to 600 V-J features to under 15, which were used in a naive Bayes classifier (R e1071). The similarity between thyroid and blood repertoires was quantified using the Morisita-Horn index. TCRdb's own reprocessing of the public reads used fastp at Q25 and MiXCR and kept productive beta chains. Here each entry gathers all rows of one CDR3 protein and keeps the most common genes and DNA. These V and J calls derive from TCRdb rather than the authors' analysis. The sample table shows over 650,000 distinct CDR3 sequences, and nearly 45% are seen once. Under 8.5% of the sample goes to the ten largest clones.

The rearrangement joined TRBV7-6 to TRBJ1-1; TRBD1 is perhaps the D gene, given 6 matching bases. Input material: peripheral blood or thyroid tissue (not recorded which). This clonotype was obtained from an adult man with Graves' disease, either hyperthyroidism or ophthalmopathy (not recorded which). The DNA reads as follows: TGTGCCAGCAGCAGACCCGGGACTCAAGGGGGGGCTTTCCTT. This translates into CASSRPGTQGGAFL.